This T cell receptor beta chain was identified in a study of T cell responses to AZD1222 COVID-19 vaccine. Sequenced by immunoSEQ multiplex PCR; TCRdb stores in-frame clones only, minus some. Here the sample spans some 74,000 clones, 75% to 90% being singletons. General study results and limits: Increased Spike-specific TCR breadth and depth were observed after two AZD1222 doses.

Only one count was recorded for this clone. Its matching antigen is unknown. CDR3 size: 13 residues. CDR1 LNHDA and CDR2 SQIVND come from the germline V gene (reference sequence). V was pared by 3 bases and J by 7 bases, with 10 bases between. Sequenced here: peripheral blood, sampled 28 days after the second AZD1222 dose. The rearrangement joins TRBV19 to TRBJ1-5; D uncertain. The receptor comes from an adult who received the AZD1222 COVID-19 vaccine. The CDR3 bases are TGTGCCAGTAGTATGGCACTCGTGCAGCCCCAGCATTTT. Its translation is CASSMALVQPQHF.